The 12 T cell receptor beta chains in this list originate from one sample, sequenced in a study of blood T cell repertoires in COVID-19. TCRdb's table, derived via immunoSEQ multiplex PCR, lists solely in-frame clones and lacks some. In the table there are hundreds of thousands of clones, 83% of which are singletons. Sequenced sample: peripheral blood. The origin of the receptors is a woman aged 45-65 years who had recovered from COVID-19.

The genes are TRBV28 and TRBJ2-7, with 12 bases aligning to TRBD2. This CDR3 has 16 amino acids. The junction had 7 bases not matched to a gene; V was cut back by 3 bases and J by 4 bases. Germline V gene sequence: CDR1 MDHEN, CDR2 SYDVKM. The CDR3 nucleotides are TGTGCCAGCAGTTTCCAACTAGCGGGGGGCGTGTACGAGCAGTACTTC. Translated, it gives CASSFQLAGGVYEQYF.

This clone was recorded only once. This chain connects TRBV19 to TRBJ1-5; 10 bases are a match to TRBD1. Per germline, CDR1 LNHDA and CDR2 SQIVND (reference sequence). The CDR3 extends over 16 amino acids. V dropped 4 bases and J dropped 6; count of bases not matched to a gene: 9. CDR3 amino acids: CASSTWDRGQGQPQHF. The CDR3 bases are TGTGCCAGTAGTACCTGGGACAGGGGACAAGGTCAGCCCCAGCATTTT.

This clone was detected ten times or more. Here the CDR3 DNA reads TGTGCCAGCAGCCAGGAGCGGGTAGCCGGGGAGCTGTTTTTT. It translates to CASSQERVAGELFF. The genes are TRBV4-2 and TRBJ2-2; D perhaps matches TRBD2 (6 bases). With 3 bases removed from V and 6 bases from J, the gap between germline ends came to 11 bases. Germline CDR1 and CDR2: LGHNA and YNFKEQ. The CDR3 is made up of 14 amino acids.

A few counts support this clone. Other DNA variants within this sample encode the same CDR3. The rearrangement uses TRBV7-2 and TRBJ2-5; TRBD2 agrees at 8 bases. This CDR3 is 14 amino acids long. CDR1 and CDR2 (germline): SGHTA, FQGNSA. V dropped 5 bases and J dropped 2; count of bases not matched to a gene: 4. The CDR3 DNA reads TGTGCCAGCAGCCCCGGGGGGGGGCAAGAGACCCAGTACTTC. Translated: CASSPGGGQETQYF.

This chain connects TRBV30 to TRBJ1-4, with D hard to call. The germline V and J ends were trimmed by 2 bases and 10 bases, with 11 bases remaining between them. From germline, CDR1 is GTSNPN and CDR2 SVGIG (reference sequence). This CDR3 comprises 12 residues. Here the CDR3 DNA reads TGTGCCTGGAGTTCCCAGGAGGGAAAACTGTTTTTT. It yields the protein CAWSSQEGKLFF.

The chain couples TRBV4-3 to TRBJ2-6, with no clear D. Germline V gene data show CDR1 as LGHNA and CDR2 as YSLEER. The CDR3 is 18 residues long. The V gene lost 0 bases and the J gene lost 0 bases, with 12 bases spanning the gap. The CDR3 DNA sequence: TGCGCCAGCAGCCAAGAAAAAACGGAGAGCTCTGGGGCCAACGTCCTGACTTTC. Its translation: CASSQEKTESSGANVLTF.

V and J are TRBV28 and TRBJ2-7; the match to TRBD2 covers 9 bases. The junction had 8 bases not matched to a gene; V was cut back by 10 bases and J by 4 bases. The CDR3 consists of 13 residues. Germline assignment: CDR1 MDHEN and CDR2 SYDVKM. The CDR3 is CATFSGSLYEQYF. DNA of the CDR3: TGTGCCACCTTTAGCGGGAGTCTGTACGAGCAGTACTTC.

This clone was seen only a few times. The rearrangement uses TRBV3-1 (or the pseudogene TRBV3-2) and TRBJ1-5; no reliable D call. The germline CDR1 and CDR2 sequences are LGHDT and YNNKEL (reference sequence). This CDR3 has 15 amino acids. The V gene lost 4 bases and the J gene lost 4 bases, with 14 bases spanning the gap. The CDR3 loop is CASSPFTGRNQPQHF. In nucleotides, the CDR3 is TGTGCCAGCAGCCCATTCACCGGGAGAAATCAGCCCCAGCATTTT.

This chain links TRBV10-1 with TRBJ2-5; 10 positions agree with TRBD2. This CDR3 has 17 residues. The V and J ends lost 2 bases and 4 bases, in that order; junction bases with no gene match: 10. Germline V CDR1 and CDR2: WNHNN, SYGVQD (reference sequence). The CDR3 region has the DNA TGCGCCAGCAGTGAGAGCGGACTAGCGGACCCTCTAGAGACCCAGTACTTC. Protein: CASSESGLADPLETQYF.

Notes on this clone: This CDR3 is also generated by other DNA sequences in the sample. The chain is built from TRBV4-2 and TRBJ1-2, with D hard to call. The length of the CDR3 is 13 residues. Trimming removed 0 bases from V and 4 bases from J, with 6 bases in between. Per germline, CDR1 LGHNA and CDR2 YNFKEQ. In DNA form, the CDR3 reads TGTGCCAGCAGCCAAGATGGCAGCTATGGCTACACCTTC. Translation: CASSQDGSYGYTF.

The chain joins TRBV28 to TRBJ1-5; 9 bases agree with TRBD1. The CDR3 contains 18 residues. The germline CDR1 and CDR2 sequences are MDHEN and SYDVKM. With V trimmed by 4 bases and J by 0 bases, 10 bases remained unmatched. This CDR3 reads CASSYIQGAVDSNQPQHF. The CDR3 DNA sequence: TGTGCCAGCAGTTACATACAGGGGGCCGTCGATAGCAATCAGCCCCAGCATTTT.

V and J are TRBV7-6 and TRBJ2-3; 15 bases line up with TRBD2. Trimming at V came to 5 bases and at J to 1 base, leaving 7 bases not matched to a gene. Per the germline V gene, CDR1 is SGHVS and CDR2 is FNYEAQ. CDR3 length: 18 amino acids. The CDR3 reads CASSQIGTSGGRTDTQYF. CDR3 sequence (DNA): TGTGCCAGCAGCCAAATAGGGACTAGCGGGGGGCGCACAGATACGCAGTATTTT. Full variable domain (missing parts from reference TRBV7-6 and TRBJ2-3): GAGVSQSPRYKVTKRGQDVALRCDPISGHVSLYWYRQALGQGPEFLTYFNYEAQQDKSGLPNDRFSAERPEGSISTLTIQRTEQRDSAMYRCASSQIGTSGGRTDTQYFGPGTRLTVL.